A selection of T cell receptor beta chains follows, all from one sample in a study of T-cell memory formation after mild COVID-19. TCRdb recomputed calls from the 5' RACE reads with MiXCR, one row per CDR3 protein. The table includes around 250,000 distinct CDR3 sequences, about a sixth detected once. The sequenced sample was PBMCs or a T cell subset sorted from them (not recorded which). Receptors were obtained from a man younger than 35 who had mild COVID-19 (a few samples of this study predate the infection). Cell type and time point are not known. The CDR3 runs from the conserved cysteine through the conserved F or W. A D gene is named only where the DNA matches it firmly. Clone sizes are given selectively: once, few, many, or a class where the clone is expanded.

clone size	V gene	J gene	D gene	CDR3 protein	CDR3 DNA
-	TRBV20-1	TRBJ1-5	-	CSAREGGVYSNQPQHF	TGCAGTGCTAGAGAGGGGGGGGTGTATAGCAATCAGCCCCAGCATTTT
many	TRBV7-2	TRBJ2-2	-	CASSFGNTGELFF	TGTGCCAGCAGCTTTGGAAACACCGGGGAGCTGTTTTTT
few	TRBV28	TRBJ2-5	-	CASRVTFPETQYF	TGTGCCAGCAGGGTCACCTTCCCAGAGACCCAGTACTTC
few	TRBV27	TRBJ1-2	-	CASSLSRGSPYGYTF	TGTGCCAGCAGTTTATCCCGGGGGAGCCCTTATGGCTACACCTTC
many	TRBV5-1	TRBJ2-2	-	CASSLGTANTGELFF	TGCGCCAGCAGCTTGGGTACAGCGAACACCGGGGAGCTGTTTTTT
few	TRBV28	TRBJ2-6	-	CASSLVRVLLSGANVLTF	TGTGCCAGCAGTTTAGTCAGGGTCCTCCTTTCTGGGGCCAACGTCCTGACTTTC
-	TRBV10-2	TRBJ1-1	-	CAGSELGMNTEAFF	TGCGCCGGCAGTGAGTTAGGAATGAACACTGAAGCTTTCTTT
-	TRBV10-3	TRBJ1-6	-	CAAGQGYSPLHF	TGTGCCGCGGGGCAGGGCTATTCACCCCTCCACTTT
-	TRBV9	TRBJ2-1	TRBD2	CASSATGLAWGFEQFF	TGTGCCAGCAGCGCGACCGGACTAGCGTGGGGGTTTGAGCAGTTCTTC
-	TRBV4-1	TRBJ1-1	-	CASSQGPQNTEAFF	TGCGCCAGCAGCCAAGGGCCGCAGAACACTGAAGCTTTCTTT
few	TRBV12-3/TRBV12-4	TRBJ2-6	-	CASSLRPGKLSGANVLTF	TGTGCCAGCAGTTTGAGACCGGGGAAGCTATCTGGGGCCAACGTCCTGACTTTC
few	TRBV11-2	TRBJ1-5	-	CASSFGSGNNQPQHF	-
-	TRBV5-1	TRBJ1-1	-	CASSYTGRTEAFF	TGCGCCAGCTCGTATACGGGGCGGACTGAAGCTTTCTTT
-	TRBV9	TRBJ2-1	-	CASSQDTYNEQFF	TGTGCCAGCAGCCAGGACACCTACAATGAGCAGTTCTTC
-	TRBV4-1	TRBJ2-5	TRBD2	CASSQGSRGEETQYF	TGCGCCAGCAGCCAAGGTTCTCGGGGGGAAGAGACCCAGTACTTC
-	TRBV12-3/TRBV12-4	TRBJ1-1	TRBD1	CASSPRTGFGTEAFF	TGTGCCAGCAGTCCACGGACAGGGTTTGGGACTGAAGCTTTCTTT
few	TRBV3-1	TRBJ2-5	TRBD2	CASSQDPSTSGGVQETQYF	TGTGCCAGCAGCCAAGACCCCTCGACTAGCGGGGGGGTACAAGAGACCCAGTACTTC
few	TRBV12-3/TRBV12-4	TRBJ2-5	TRBD1	CASSLFETGVLETQYF	TGTGCCAGCAGCCTCTTTGAGACAGGGGTTCTAGAGACCCAGTACTTC
-	TRBV6-5	TRBJ1-1	-	CASSYEEGSFF	TGTGCCAGCAGTTACGAAGAGGGATCTTTCTTT
few	TRBV6-2/TRBV6-3	TRBJ1-5	-	CASSPPVYQPQHF	TGTGCCAGCAGTCCGCCCGTTTATCAGCCCCAGCATTTT
-	TRBV5-1	TRBJ1-2	TRBD1	CASSLLRQGQNYGYTF	TGCGCCAGCAGCTTGCTGCGACAGGGGCAGAACTATGGCTACACCTTC
many	TRBV6-6	TRBJ2-1	TRBD1	CASSSSKGTGFHNEQFF	TGTGCCAGCAGTTCCTCCAAGGGGACAGGGTTCCACAATGAGCAGTTCTTC
-	TRBV5-1	TRBJ2-3	-	CASTMGGGRDTQYF	TGCGCCAGCACCATGGGCGGGGGCCGGGATACGCAGTATTTT
-	TRBV14	TRBJ2-1	-	CASSQVPAAGQFF	TGTGCCAGCAGCCAAGTCCCAGCGGCCGGGCAGTTCTTC
-	TRBV6-2/TRBV6-3	TRBJ1-3	-	CASSGRNSGNTIYF	TGTGCCAGCAGCGGACGGAACTCTGGAAACACCATATATTTT
-	TRBV9	TRBJ1-1	TRBD1	CASSVDGQGASGAFF	TGTGCCAGCAGCGTAGACGGGCAGGGGGCCTCCGGAGCTTTCTTT
-	TRBV11-2	TRBJ2-5	TRBD2	CASSLMGLAGSGLETQYF	TGTGCCAGCAGCTTGATGGGACTAGCGGGGTCGGGGTTGGAGACCCAGTACTTC
few	TRBV5-1	TRBJ2-1	-	CASRRDTSYNEQFF	TGCGCCAGCAGACGGGACACCTCCTACAATGAGCAGTTCTTC
-	TRBV5-1	TRBJ2-7	-	CASSLFGTDGSYEQYF	TGCGCCAGCAGCTTGTTCGGGACCGACGGTTCCTACGAGCAGTACTTC
few	TRBV7-6	TRBJ1-3	-	CASSLGPEYTIYF	TGTGCCAGCAGCTTAGGACCGGAGTACACCATATATTTT
few	TRBV12-3/TRBV12-4	TRBJ1-2	TRBD1	CASTSGGVYGYTF	TGTGCCAGCACCTCAGGGGGGGTCTATGGCTACACCTTC
many	TRBV7-9	TRBJ1-1	TRBD1	CASRGTGTDTEAFF	TGTGCCAGCAGAGGAACAGGGACAGACACTGAAGCTTTCTTT
few	TRBV3-1	TRBJ1-6	TRBD1	CASSLPGGRSPLHF	TGTGCCAGCAGCCTTCCAGGGGGGCGTTCACCCCTCCACTTT
-	TRBV12-3/TRBV12-4	TRBJ2-1	TRBD2	CASSTRGGEQFF	TGTGCCAGCAGTACCCGGGGAGGGGAGCAGTTCTTC
few	TRBV28	TRBJ1-2	TRBD1	CASSTTGGYGYTF	TGTGCCAGCAGTACCACAGGGGGTTATGGCTACACCTTC
few	TRBV10-2	TRBJ2-2	TRBD1	CASSEDGAGGPGELFF	TGCGCCAGCAGTGAGGATGGGGCAGGGGGACCCGGGGAGCTGTTTTTT
many	TRBV27	TRBJ1-2	-	CASSLSDRLGKGYTF	TGTGCCAGCAGTTTATCAGACAGGCTCGGGAAGGGCTACACCTTC
few	TRBV5-1	TRBJ2-3	TRBD1	CASSLEGTVQYF	TGCGCCAGCAGCTTGGAGGGGACAGTGCAGTATTTT
many	TRBV6-6	TRBJ2-1	-	CASSYSTNYNEQFF	TGTGCCAGCAGTTACTCGACTAATTACAATGAGCAGTTCTTC
few	TRBV19	TRBJ2-3	-	CASRYGHKGLGDTQYF	TGTGCCAGTAGATACGGACACAAGGGGCTCGGAGATACGCAGTATTTT
-	TRBV6-5	TRBJ2-7	-	CASNPQGQAIPAYEQYF	TGTGCCAGCAACCCTCAAGGGCAGGCCATACCCGCCTACGAGCAGTACTTC
-	TRBV4-3	TRBJ2-3	-	CASSRGEDLDDTQYF	TGCGCCAGCAGCCGAGGTGAGGACCTGGACGATACGCAGTATTTT